This is a list of T cell receptor beta chains from one sample in a study of regulatory T cells in long-lasting Graves disease. Via MiXCR, TCRdb re-called the multiplex PCR reads, giving one row per CDR3 protein. Here the sample spans about 440,000 distinct CDR3 sequences, roughly 15% being singletons. These sequences were also reported in another study, on T cells in Graves' hyperthyroidism and ophthalmopathy.

Source: peripheral blood mononuclear cells (PBMCs), taken at new diagnosis, from a patient treated with antithyroid drugs. Every receptor here comes from a woman aged 18-30 years with Graves disease. Each CDR3 is given with its conserved first and last residue. Fields, in order: clone size, D gene, J gene, V gene, CDR3 DNA, CDR3 protein. The D gene is left open where the match is weak. Clone size is stated in some rows and not others, as once, few, many or a class when expanded.

clone size: many; D gene: TRBD1; J gene: TRBJ2-5; V gene: TRBV5-5; CDR3 DNA: TGTGCCAGCAGCCTTGGACAGGACATACAAGAGACCCAGTACTTC; CDR3 protein: CASSLGQDIQETQYF
clone size: -; D gene: -; J gene: TRBJ2-1; V gene: TRBV4-1; CDR3 DNA: TGCGCCAGCAGCAAGGACCGGGACGCAAACAATGAGCAGTTCTTC; CDR3 protein: CASSKDRDANNEQFF
clone size: -; D gene: TRBD1; J gene: TRBJ2-1; V gene: TRBV28; CDR3 DNA: TGTGCCAGCAGTTTTGTGACAGGGGACAATGAGCAGTTCTTC; CDR3 protein: CASSFVTGDNEQFF
clone size: -; D gene: -; J gene: TRBJ2-1; V gene: TRBV19; CDR3 DNA: TGTGCCAGTAGTATAGCAGGTAGTTCCTACAATGAGCAGTTCTTC; CDR3 protein: CASSIAGSSYNEQFF
clone size: -; D gene: -; J gene: TRBJ2-7; V gene: TRBV6-2/TRBV6-3; CDR3 DNA: TGTGCCAGCACCCAGACGGCGGGTCCCTACGAGCAGTACTTC; CDR3 protein: CASTQTAGPYEQYF
clone size: many; D gene: TRBD1; J gene: TRBJ2-5; V gene: TRBV24-1; CDR3 DNA: TGTGCCACCAGTGATCGGAGACAGGGTAGGGGAGAGACCCAGTACTTC; CDR3 protein: CATSDRRQGRGETQYF
clone size: -; D gene: TRBD2; J gene: TRBJ2-2; V gene: TRBV12-3/TRBV12-4; CDR3 DNA: TGTGCCAGCAGTTTAAACGTCGGGGGGAGGGCCTCCGGGGAGCTGTTTTTT; CDR3 protein: CASSLNVGGRASGELFF
clone size: many; D gene: -; J gene: TRBJ1-2; V gene: TRBV20-1; CDR3 DNA: TGCAGTGCTAGAGATAGGGCGACAGTCTATGGCTACACCTTC; CDR3 protein: CSARDRATVYGYTF
clone size: few; D gene: -; J gene: TRBJ2-6; V gene: TRBV19; CDR3 DNA: TGTGCCAGTAGTATAGCGGCAGATTCTGGGGCCAACGTCCTGACTTTC; CDR3 protein: CASSIAADSGANVLTF
clone size: -; D gene: TRBD1; J gene: TRBJ2-5; V gene: TRBV9; CDR3 DNA: TGTGCCAGCAGCGTAGCGGACAGGGGAGAGACCCAGTACTTC; CDR3 protein: CASSVADRGETQYF
clone size: -; D gene: TRBD2; J gene: TRBJ2-1; V gene: TRBV27; CDR3 DNA: TGTGCCAGCAGTTCCCCTAGCGGGATTTGGGATGAGCAGTTCTTC; CDR3 protein: CASSSPSGIWDEQFF
clone size: -; D gene: -; J gene: TRBJ1-1; V gene: TRBV5-6; CDR3 DNA: TGTGCCAGCAGCTTTTTTCTCATGAACACTGAAGCTTTCTTC; CDR3 protein: CASSFFLMNTEAFF
clone size: few; D gene: TRBD2; J gene: TRBJ2-1; V gene: TRBV12-3/TRBV12-4; CDR3 DNA: TGTGCCAGCAGTATAGCGGGACCCACCAATGAGCAGTTCTTC; CDR3 protein: CASSIAGPTNEQFF
clone size: many; D gene: -; J gene: TRBJ2-7; V gene: TRBV13; CDR3 DNA: TGTGCCAGCAGCCCTTCCTATGGCGCGGACAAATGGGACGAGCAGTACTTC; CDR3 protein: CASSPSYGADKWDEQYF
clone size: many; D gene: -; J gene: TRBJ1-1; V gene: TRBV10-1; CDR3 DNA: TGCGCCAGCAGTGAGTCGGAAGGTTGGGCTGAAGCTTTCTTT; CDR3 protein: CASSESEGWAEAFF
clone size: few; D gene: TRBD2; J gene: TRBJ2-3; V gene: TRBV6-1; CDR3 DNA: TGTGCCAGCAGAGGTGGACTAGCGGCTAGCACAGATACGCAGTATTTT; CDR3 protein: CASRGGLAASTDTQYF
clone size: many; D gene: -; J gene: TRBJ2-1; V gene: TRBV28; CDR3 DNA: TGTGCCAGCCGAACCGGGGGCAATCCCAATGAGCAGTTCTTC; CDR3 protein: CASRTGGNPNEQFF
clone size: -; D gene: -; J gene: TRBJ2-7; V gene: TRBV4-1; CDR3 DNA: TGCGCCAGCAGCCACCAAGCTTTATGGGGCGAGCAGTACTTC; CDR3 protein: CASSHQALWGEQYF
clone size: -; D gene: -; J gene: TRBJ2-2; V gene: TRBV19; CDR3 DNA: TGTGCCAGTAGAATTGGTAGGCCGTCGAACACCGGGGAGCTGTTTTTT; CDR3 protein: CASRIGRPSNTGELFF
clone size: many; D gene: -; J gene: TRBJ2-7; V gene: TRBV28; CDR3 DNA: TGTGCCAGCAGTTCCCCCCGGGACTTCTCCTACGAGCAGTACTTC; CDR3 protein: CASSSPRDFSYEQYF
clone size: -; D gene: TRBD1; J gene: TRBJ2-1; V gene: TRBV6-1; CDR3 DNA: TGTGCCAGCAGTGAAGTTGGGACAGGGCGAAAGCAGTTCTTC; CDR3 protein: CASSEVGTGRKQFF
clone size: many; D gene: TRBD2; J gene: TRBJ2-5; V gene: TRBV11-2; CDR3 DNA: TGTGCCAGCAGATCTAGCGGACAAGAGACCCAGTACTTC; CDR3 protein: CASRSSGQETQYF
clone size: many; D gene: -; J gene: TRBJ2-2; V gene: TRBV30; CDR3 DNA: TGTGCCTGGAGTGTACAAGAGACCGGGGAGCTGTTTTTT; CDR3 protein: CAWSVQETGELFF